What follows describes a single TCR beta chain. The antigen is not known. Healthy donors had no documented immune events, such as infections, while sampled. Method: immunoSEQ multiplex PCR; TCRdb's copy keeps in-frame clones and lacks some. The sample includes around 130,000 clones, approximately 86% of them seen just once. The data belong to a study of identifying expanded T cells in peripheral blood. Whole-study results and caveats: Over around two and four weeks, about 15 and 18 clones changed, versus roughly 1.1 between replicates.

There are 17 residues in the CDR3. Germline-derived CDR1 and CDR2 are SGHTA and FQGNSA. Trimming cost V 1 base and J 0 bases, with 15 bases left between them. The receptor was isolated from a person between 18 and 75 years old in good health. The rearrangement links TRBV7-2 to TRBJ1-2, with a weak D call TRBD1 (6 bases). Sequenced: blood. Written as DNA, the CDR3 is TGTGCCAGCAGCTTAGTCGTAGGGGGGGCATCTAACTATGGCTACACCTTC. It is translated as CASSLVVGGASNYGYTF.